The following is a T cell receptor beta chain sequence with its context. The data are from a study of blood T cell repertoires in COVID-19. The study drew participants aged about 18 to 89 years from fewer than 30 US areas. Produced via immunoSEQ multiplex PCR; TCRdb's table is partial and in-frame only. This sample yields about 210,000 clones, of which about four fifths are seen a single time; more than 8.5% belongs to the top ten. Deletions cut 7 bases from V and 1 base from J, with 10 bases between. This CDR3 spans 13 amino acids. Germline V gene data show CDR1 as MDHEN and CDR2 as SYDVKM. The source material was PBMCs or T cells enriched from blood (not recorded which). The TCR sequence derives from a woman aged 45-65 years with acute COVID-19. The V call is TRBV28, the J call TRBJ1-1, with no clear D. The CDR3 DNA is TGTGCCAGCAATAATCCAGGGAACACTGAAGCTTTCTTT. This codes for CASNNPGNTEAFF.